A single sample gave rise to the 19 T cell receptor beta chains below, sequenced in a study of cytomegalovirus exposure and HLA in healthy donors. The PCR made use of 60 Vbeta and 13 Jbeta primers. Measured with immunoSEQ multiplex PCR; TCRdb has only the in-frame clones, and not every one. In the table there are 95,000 to 150,000 clones, 73% of which are singletons. Source material: PBMCs. The receptors stem from a woman aged 40 to 55 in good health and CMV-seronegative.

This chain joins TRBV5-1 and TRBJ1-2; tentatively, D is TRBD1 (6 bases). Trimming stripped 7 bases from V and 1 base from J, with 14 bases between. Looked up from germline, CDR1 is SGHRS and CDR2 is YFSETQ. CDR3 length equals 14 residues. CDR3 nucleotides: TGCGCCAGCCGCCCCGGGACAATTAACTATGGCTACACCTTC. As protein: CASRPGTINYGYTF.

This chain connects TRBV5-1 to TRBJ2-1; a possible D gene is TRBD2 (7 bases). The V end lost 7 bases, the J end lost 2 bases, and 16 bases lay between the germline ends. CDR3 length: 15 amino acids. The V gene's germline CDR1 is SGHRS and CDR2 YFSETQ. CDR3 DNA sequence: TGCGCCAGCGAGGGGGGGGCAGGCACCTACAATGAGCAGTTCTTC. It translates to CASEGGAGTYNEQFF.

The table lists this clone with a count of one. The genes are TRBV19 and TRBJ1-1; 9 positions agree with TRBD1. V dropped 5 bases and J dropped 0; count of bases not matched to a gene: 1. Germline values: CDR1 LNHDA, CDR2 SQIVND (reference sequence). The CDR3 is made up of 14 amino acids. The CDR3 sequence: CASSDRGVNTEAFF. CDR3 coding DNA: TGTGCCAGTAGTGACAGGGGGGTGAACACTGAAGCTTTCTTT.

V and J are TRBV5-1 and TRBJ2-5; 10 positions agree with TRBD1. The J call may be faulty, since TRBJ2-7 better matches the DNA end. The CDR3 is 14 residues long. Germline V lookup: CDR1 SGHRS, CDR2 YFSETQ. The CDR3 nucleotides read TGCGCCAGCAGCCGTGCCGGGACAGGGGACGAGCAGTACTTC. Its protein is CASSRAGTGDEQYF.

This chain uses TRBV18 with TRBJ2-5; D is ambiguous. The V gene's germline CDR1 is KGHSH and CDR2 LQKENI. Trimming took 8 bases from V and 2 from J, leaving 9 bases between them. The CDR3 contains 12 residues. This CDR3 is CASAPEQETQYF. CDR3 DNA: TGTGCCAGCGCCCCAGAACAAGAGACCCAGTACTTC. Together with reference TRBV18 and TRBJ2-5, the CDR3 gives the full variable domain: NAGVMQNPRHLVRRRGQEARLRCSPMKGHSHVYWYRQLPEEGLKFMVYLQKENIIDESGMPKERFSAEFPKEGPSILRIQQVVRGDSAAYFCASAPEQETQYFGPGTRLLVL.

With regard to this clone: A junction end diverges from the germline sequence, so it may reflect a read error. This CDR3 is also generated by other DNA sequences in the sample. The V and J genes are TRBV12-5 and TRBJ1-5; no reliable D call. The germline gives CDR1 LGHNT, CDR2 FRNRAP. The CDR3 runs to 17 residues. The CDR3 DNA reads TGTGCTAGTGGCTTGGTACTGGGGAGATATAGCAATCAGCCCCAGCATTTT. It specifies CASGLVLGRYSNQPQHF.

Only one count was recorded for this clone. The chain uses TRBV11-1 and TRBJ2-3; 9 nucleotides line up with TRBD2. The germline CDR1 and CDR2 sequences are SGHAT and FQDESV (reference sequence). The CDR3 runs to 17 residues. V shed 3 bases and J 2 bases; nucleotides not matched to a gene: 9. CDR3 region: CASSFLAGGQNTDTQYF. In nucleotides, the CDR3 is TGTGCCAGCAGCTTTCTTGCGGGAGGGCAAAACACAGATACGCAGTATTTT.

This clone was found once. The V gene is TRBV27, the J gene TRBJ2-5; 8 bases agree with TRBD1. Trimming cost V 1 base and J 2 bases; bases outside gene matches: 3. Germline V CDR1 and CDR2: MNHEY, SMNVEV (reference sequence). CDR3 size: 15 residues. The CDR3 here is CASSLYRDRQETQYF. DNA for the CDR3: TGTGCCAGCAGTTTATACCGGGACAGGCAAGAGACCCAGTACTTC.

This chain connects TRBV19 to TRBJ2-1; a possible D gene is TRBD1 (5 bases). The CDR3 is 14 residues long. Germline loops: CDR1 LNHDA, CDR2 SQIVND (reference sequence). The V gene lost 5 bases and the J gene lost 9 bases, with 17 bases spanning the gap. The CDR3 DNA sequence: TGTGCCAGTAGTCCCGACCGATGGCAGGGTGAGCAGTTCTTC. It specifies CASSPDRWQGEQFF.

The chain uses TRBV7-7 and TRBJ2-2, with a weak D call TRBD1 (7 bases). V gave up 1 base and J gave up 4 bases, with 10 bases separating them. Per the germline V gene, CDR1 is SSHAT and CDR2 is FNYEAQ (reference sequence). The CDR3 extends over 15 amino acids. The CDR3 sequence is CASSLGQGGTGELFF. CDR3 sequence (DNA): TGTGCCAGCAGCTTAGGACAGGGAGGCACCGGGGAGCTGTTTTTT.

The V call is TRBV7-9, the J call TRBJ2-1, with TRBD2 as a possible D gene (6 bases). Germline V lookup: CDR1 SEHNR, CDR2 FQNEAQ (reference sequence). V gave up 9 bases and J gave up 2 bases, with 17 bases separating them. This CDR3 has 15 amino acids. The CDR3 reads CASPAGTTPYNEQFF. For the CDR3, the DNA is TGTGCCAGTCCAGCGGGCACAACCCCCTACAATGAGCAGTTCTTC.

This clone was found once. The chain recombines TRBV6-7 with TRBJ2-1, with 7 bases matching TRBD2. TRBV6-7 is known as an ORF, though its function is uncertain. This CDR3 contains 15 residues. V lost 11 bases and J lost 7; bases outside the gene matches: 17. The chain's CDR3 is CARPSARELWNEQFF. In DNA, the CDR3 is TGTGCCCGGCCTTCCGCGCGGGAGCTTTGGAATGAGCAGTTCTTC.

The chain employs TRBV19 and TRBJ2-3; TRBD2 aligns across 14 bases. With 1 base clipped from V and 5 bases from J, the junction kept 2 bases outside the gene matches. This CDR3 has 16 amino acids. Germline CDR1 reads LNHDA; CDR2 reads SQIVND (reference sequence). CDR3 nucleotides: TGTGCCAGTAGTATAGGACTAGCGGGAGGGCGAGATACGCAGTATTTT. It is translated as CASSIGLAGGRDTQYF.

Judged by abundance, this clone is medium-sized. The chain carries TRBV6-1 and TRBJ2-3, with TRBD2 matching over 9 bases. V shed 3 bases, J shed 4 bases, and the junction held 5 bases outside the gene matches. CDR1 is MNHNS and CDR2 is SASEGT in the germline V gene. This CDR3 is 15 amino acids long. CDR3 nucleotides: TGTGCCAGCAGTGATGTGGCGGGGGGGCCAGATACGCAGTATTTT. This sequence encodes CASSDVAGGPDTQYF.

The V call is TRBV25-1, the J call TRBJ2-5; 9 bases map to TRBD1. The V segment lost 2 bases and the J segment 4 bases; nucleotides outside the gene matches: 14. CDR1 is MGHDK and CDR2 is SYGVNS in the germline V gene. This CDR3 has 18 residues. The DNA of the CDR3 is TGTGCCAGCAGTGAAAGGGGCGCCGGGACAGGGAGGGGAGAGACCCAGTACTTC. It is translated as CASSERGAGTGRGETQYF.

This rearrangement joins TRBV6-1 to TRBJ2-3, with TRBD2 matching 10 bases. CDR1 is MNHNS and CDR2 is SASEGT in the germline V gene. The CDR3 loop spans 17 amino acids. The V and J ends lost 4 bases and 0 bases, in that order; junction bases with no gene match: 7. The CDR3 DNA reads as TGTGCCAGCAGTGTCAGTAGCGGGGGGATTAGCACAGATACGCAGTATTTT. The encoded protein is CASSVSSGGISTDTQYF.

The chain employs TRBV28 and TRBJ2-1, with a weak D call TRBD1 (6 bases). CDR3 length: 14 amino acids. Trimming pared 5 bases from V and 6 bases from J, leaving 14 bases between. Germline-derived CDR1 and CDR2 are MDHEN and SYDVKM. CDR3 coding DNA: TGTGCCAGCAGTCCGAGGACAGTTCTCAATGAGCAGTTCTTC. Amino acid sequence: CASSPRTVLNEQFF. Full variable domain (missing parts from reference TRBV28 and TRBJ2-1): DVKVTQSSRYLVKRTGEKVFLECVQDMDHENMFWYRQDPGLGLRLIYFSYDVKMKEKGDIPEGYSVSREKKERFSLILESASTNQTSMYLCASSPRTVLNEQFFGPGTRLTVL.

This clone has only a few counts. An end of the junction does not agree with germline; a read error may underlie this. The chain combines TRBV7-9 with TRBJ1-3; D gene ambiguous. The germline gives CDR1 SEHNR, CDR2 FQNEAQ (reference sequence). The CDR3 is 16 residues long. The CDR3 sequence is CSSSLAQANSGNTIYF. CDR3 bases: TGTTCCAGCAGCTTAGCGCAGGCCAACTCTGGAAACACCATATATTTT.

V gene TRBV9 combines with J gene TRBJ2-1; D gene unclear. The germline V and J ends were trimmed by 4 bases and 5 bases, with 22 bases remaining between them. Germline loops: CDR1 SGDLS, CDR2 YYNGEE. The CDR3 is made up of 17 amino acids. The CDR3 loop is CASSHGGVRPIDNEQFF. The DNA of the CDR3 is TGTGCCAGCAGCCATGGCGGTGTGAGACCGATCGACAATGAGCAGTTCTTC.